This TCR beta chain was observed in a study of T cell clonotyping in hematopoietic cell transplantation. Recipients were bled about 28 days pretransplant and at posttransplant days 30, 100, 180. Assay used: immunoSEQ multiplex PCR; TCRdb lists only in-frame clones, some missing. The top ten hold nearly 4.5% of the sample, which has 8,000 or so clones, around nine tenths seen once. As for this clone: Its specificity is not known.

Study-wide results and limits: At the given depth, recipient repertoires were over 95% de novo clonotypes. No sorting was done, leaving CD4 and CD8 contributions mixed. After transplant, recipient diversity fell while pathologically expanded clonotypes grew through day 180.

This specimen was PBMCs, taken 180 days after allogeneic stem cell transplant. The TCR comes from a female patient in her 50s who had an allogeneic stem cell transplant from an unrelated donor, so the T cells may come from the graft donor. Some clones in this sample may be carry-over from other donors' samples.

In nucleotides, the CDR3 is TGTGCCAGCAGCTTAAGCAGGGCGAACACTGAAGCTTTCTTT. This encodes CASSLSRANTEAFF. The chain joins TRBV11-2 to TRBJ1-1, with D possibly being TRBD1 (5 bases). V was cut by 2 bases and J by 1 base, with 8 bases left in between. The germline V gene has CDR1 SGHAT and CDR2 FQNNGV. The CDR3 has 14 amino acids.